Presented here are 15 T cell receptor beta chains from one specimen sequenced in a study of blood T cells in healthy people across ages. A second PCR of about 6 to 11 cycles used a sample-barcoded 5' primer and a J-beta primer mix. In TCRdb, the 5' RACE reads were re-called with MiXCR into one record per CDR3 protein. This sample has roughly 570,000 distinct CDR3 sequences, with 27% found just once. Sample: blood. The receptors were sampled from a woman aged 70-85 years in good health.

The J gene is TRBJ2-3, the V gene TRBV4-3, with 8 bases fitting TRBD2. V lost 0 bases, J lost 0 bases, and 2 bases stayed unmatched. The CDR3 loop spans 16 amino acids. Per the germline V gene, CDR1 is LGHNA and CDR2 is YSLEER. Here the CDR3 DNA reads TGCGCCAGCAGCCAAGACCCTAGCGGGAGCACAGATACGCAGTATTTT. This encodes CASSQDPSGSTDTQYF.

There are a few counts of this clonotype. V usage is TRBV20-1 and J usage is TRBJ2-2; weak D call: TRBD2 (6 bases). V was shortened by 5 bases and J by 3 bases, with 13 bases between the two germline ends. The CDR3 runs to 14 residues. Germline V gene sequence: CDR1 DFQATT, CDR2 SNEGSKA (reference sequence). Here the CDR3 DNA reads TGCAGTGCTTTGGTCGGGAGATACACCGGGGAGCTGTTTTTT. This gives the protein CSALVGRYTGELFF.

This clonotype has at least ten counts. This rearrangement joins TRBV7-2 to TRBJ2-5; D is undetermined. The CDR3 loop spans 12 amino acids. V lost 0 bases and J 4 bases, leaving 3 bases between the germline ends. CDR1 is SGHTA, CDR2 FQGNSA, per germline. The CDR3 reads CASSLAAETQYF. DNA of the CDR3: TGTGCCAGCAGCTTAGCCGCAGAGACCCAGTACTTC.

This clonotype was detected only a few times. The chain has TRBV4-2 and TRBJ2-5, with TRBD2 matching over 12 bases. The DNA matches TRBJ2-1 better at its end, which makes the J call doubtful. From germline, CDR1 is LGHNA and CDR2 YNFKEQ. The CDR3 runs 16 residues. CDR3 nucleotides: TGTGCCAGCAGCCAAGTCTCTAGCGGGGGGGACAATGAGCAGTTCTTC. Its translation is CASSQVSSGGDNEQFF.

CDR3 protein: CASSQSGLSGVDTQYF. Written as DNA, the CDR3 is TGTGCCAGCAGCCAGTCGGGACTGTCCGGGGTAGATACGCAGTATTTT. V and J are TRBV3-1 and TRBJ2-3; a weak D match, TRBD2 (6 bases). CDR1 and CDR2 (germline): LGHDT, YNNKEL (reference sequence). V lost 3 bases to trimming and J lost 5 bases, with 18 bases between them. This CDR3 has 16 residues.

In its sample, this clonotype was seen many times. The chain links TRBV28 to TRBJ2-1, with D unresolved. Per the germline V gene, CDR1 is MDHEN and CDR2 is SYDVKM. Trimming removed 7 bases at V and 7 bases at J, with 23 bases between. The CDR3 contains 16 residues. The DNA for the CDR3 is TGTGCCAGCAACCCCCCCGGGCTACTACCTAAGAATGAGCAGTTCTTC. Translated, it gives CASNPPGLLPKNEQFF. The full variable domain, in which reference TRBV28 and TRBJ2-1 provide the parts outside the CDR3, is DVKVTQSSRYLVKRTGEKVFLECVQDMDHENMFWYRQDPGLGLRLIYFSYDVKMKEKGDIPEGYSVSREKKERFSLILESASTNQTSMYLCASNPPGLLPKNEQFFGPGTRLTVL.

The rearrangement links TRBV5-6 to TRBJ2-7; D gene ambiguous. This CDR3 is built from 14 residues. Germline CDR1 reads SGHDT; CDR2 reads YYEEEE. V shed 2 bases and J shed 0 bases, with 9 bases lying between them. The CDR3 is CASSLSPNSYEQYF. CDR3 nucleotides: TGTGCCAGCAGCTTATCGCCCAACTCCTACGAGCAGTACTTC.

This clonotype has a handful of counts. V gene TRBV6-2 or TRBV6-3 combines with J gene TRBJ2-5; a weak D match, TRBD1 (7 bases). Germline V lookup: CDR1 MNHEY, CDR2 SVGEGT. The CDR3 has 14 amino acids. Trimming shortened V by 8 bases and J by 11 bases, and 24 bases separated the two germline ends. This chain's CDR3 is CASSDRAGKAEQYF. CDR3 nucleotides: TGTGCCAGCTCCGACAGGGCGGGAAAGGCGGAGCAGTACTTC.

This clonotype was observed a few times. The CDR3 bases are TGCGCCAGCAGCCCGACTTCCCAGGGTTATGGCTACACCTTC. Its translation is CASSPTSQGYGYTF. J is TRBJ1-2 and V is TRBV4-1, with D perhaps matching TRBD1 (5 bases). The V gene's germline CDR1 is MGHRA and CDR2 YSYEKL. The CDR3 runs 14 residues. Trimming cost V 4 bases and J 5 bases, with 14 bases left between them.

CDR3 region: CASSESTRELFF. DNA of the CDR3: TGTGCCAGCAGTGAAAGTACAAGAGAACTGTTTTTT. The chain recombines TRBV2 with TRBJ1-4, with D unclear. This CDR3 has 12 amino acids. Trimming stripped 2 bases from V and 12 bases from J, with 10 bases between. Germline V gives CDR1 SNHLY, CDR2 FYNNEI.

This clonotype was seen more than once but under ten times. The rearrangement joins TRBV20-1 to TRBJ2-5, with 8 bases identical to TRBD2. This CDR3 region has 15 residues. Losses at the gene ends were 0 bases for V and 2 bases for J; bases not matched to a gene: 5. The V gene's germline CDR1 is DFQATT and CDR2 SNEGSKA (reference sequence). This CDR3 is CSARDRVAGQETQYF. The DNA of the CDR3 is TGCAGTGCTAGAGATCGGGTAGCGGGGCAAGAGACCCAGTACTTC.

This clonotype appeared a few times. The DNA for the CDR3 is TGTGCCAGCAGCTTAGGTGGAGGGGGCTACACCTTC. As protein: CASSLGGGGYTF. V and J are TRBV7-8 and TRBJ1-2; no clear D gene. This CDR3 spans 12 amino acids. V lost 1 base to trimming and J lost 8 bases, with 8 bases between them. From germline, CDR1 is SGHVS and CDR2 FQNEAQ.

This clonotype has a handful of counts. This chain joins TRBV9 and TRBJ2-3; D remains ambiguous. V was clipped by 0 bases and J by 1 base, with 6 bases between them. Germline-derived CDR1 and CDR2 are SGDLS and YYNGEE. The CDR3 has 14 residues. CDR3 DNA sequence: TGTGCCAGCAGCGTAGAGGCCGGCACAGATACGCAGTATTTT. The encoded protein is CASSVEAGTDTQYF.

The J gene is TRBJ2-5, the V gene TRBV20-1; no clear D gene. Judging by the DNA end, TRBJ2-7 fits better; the J call may be wrong. The CDR3 is 12 residues long. Germline V gives CDR1 DFQATT, CDR2 SNEGSKA (reference sequence). For the CDR3, the DNA is TGCAGTGCTAGACAGGATTCCTACGAGCAGTACTTC. Translation gives CSARQDSYEQYF.

In this sample, this clonotype turned up a few times. This chain uses TRBV20-1 with TRBJ1-6; D is unresolved. V lost 0 bases and J lost 0, with 12 bases in between. This CDR3 is 17 amino acids long. Germline CDR1 DFQATT, CDR2 SNEGSKA (reference sequence). CDR3 in DNA: TGCAGTGCTAGAGATCAAGACTTCCCCTCCTATAATTCACCCCTCCACTTT. This sequence encodes CSARDQDFPSYNSPLHF.